One TCR beta chain is described in this entry. What it recognizes is unknown. Cultured CD4+ T cell DNA underwent sequencing with the Oncomine TCR Beta short-read assay. TCRdb passed the PCR reads through MiXCR, listing each CDR3 protein once. The repertoire includes roughly 18,000 distinct CDR3 sequences, approximately 78% of them detected once, and 16% sits in the top ten. V lost 3 bases, J lost 0 bases, and 9 bases lay in between. The CDR3 contains 14 residues. The germline CDR1 and CDR2 sequences are GTSNPN and SVGIG (reference sequence). The sample's treatment: roughly nine-day PBMC culture with coronavirus spike peptide pools or control peptides (ViraFEST assay). T cells were expanded with peptide pools, and expanded clonotypes were identified by TCR sequencing. This record belongs to a study of vaccination and CD4 T cells after COVID-19. As for the study in general: Investigators drew the post-COVID samples a median about 98 days after diagnosis, with a range of 35 to 161.

Study conclusions and caveats: Convalescent patients' clones that were vaccine-specific were spike mono-reactive in 304 of 307 cases.

The sample in question was CD4+ T cells from blood, cultured in vitro, obtained after SARS-CoV-2 vaccination. The V gene is TRBV30, the J gene TRBJ1-5, with a tentative D call TRBD1 (6 bases). The clonotype was recovered from a human donor who received a COVID-19 vaccine. The CDR3 loop is CAWRMTGSNQPQHF. The CDR3 DNA reads as TGTGCCTGGAGGATGACAGGTAGCAATCAGCCCCAGCATTTT.